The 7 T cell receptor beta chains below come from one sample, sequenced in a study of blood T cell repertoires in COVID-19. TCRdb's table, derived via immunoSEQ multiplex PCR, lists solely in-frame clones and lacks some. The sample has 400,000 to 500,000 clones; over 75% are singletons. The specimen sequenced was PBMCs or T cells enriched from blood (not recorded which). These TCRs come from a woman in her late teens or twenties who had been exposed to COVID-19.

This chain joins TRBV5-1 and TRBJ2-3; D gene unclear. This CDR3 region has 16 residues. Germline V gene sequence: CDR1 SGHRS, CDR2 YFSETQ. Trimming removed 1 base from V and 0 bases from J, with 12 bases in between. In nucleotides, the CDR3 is TGCGCCAGCAGCTTGACGCAGGCCGCTAGCACAGATACGCAGTATTTT. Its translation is CASSLTQAASTDTQYF.

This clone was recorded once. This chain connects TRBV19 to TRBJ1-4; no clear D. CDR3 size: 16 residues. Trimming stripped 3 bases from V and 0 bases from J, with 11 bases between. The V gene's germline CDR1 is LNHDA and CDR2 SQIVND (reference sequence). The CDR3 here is CASSMNNGATNEKLFF. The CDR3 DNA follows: TGTGCCAGTAGTATGAATAACGGGGCAACTAATGAAAAACTGTTTTTT.

The CDR3 protein is CASSQGQAGLAEYNEQFF. CDR3 sequence (DNA): TGCGCCAGCAGCCAAGGTCAGGCGGGACTAGCGGAGTACAATGAGCAGTTCTTC. This chain joins TRBV4-1 and TRBJ2-1; TRBD2 aligns across 11 bases. V trimming: 1 base; J trimming: 4 bases; junction bases outside the gene matches: 9. Looked up from germline, CDR1 is MGHRA and CDR2 is YSYEKL. The CDR3 is 18 amino acids.

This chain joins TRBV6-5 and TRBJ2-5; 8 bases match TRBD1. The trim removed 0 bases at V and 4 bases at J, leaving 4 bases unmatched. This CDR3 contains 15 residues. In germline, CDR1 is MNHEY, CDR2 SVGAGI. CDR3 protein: CASSYSQGARETQYF. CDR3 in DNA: TGTGCCAGCAGTTACTCCCAGGGGGCGCGAGAGACCCAGTACTTC.

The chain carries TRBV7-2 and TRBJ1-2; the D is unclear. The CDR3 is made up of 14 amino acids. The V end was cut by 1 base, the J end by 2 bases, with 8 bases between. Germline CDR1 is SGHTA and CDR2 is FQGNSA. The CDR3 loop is CASSLVRGNYGYTF. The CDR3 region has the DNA TGTGCCAGCAGCTTAGTACGGGGAAACTATGGCTACACCTTC. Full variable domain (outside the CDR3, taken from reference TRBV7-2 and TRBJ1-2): GAGVSQSPSNKVTEKGKDVELRCDPISGHTALYWYRQSLGQGLEFLIYFQGNSAPDKSGLPSDRFSAERTGGSVSTLTIQRTQQEDSAVYLCASSLVRGNYGYTFGSGTRLTVV.

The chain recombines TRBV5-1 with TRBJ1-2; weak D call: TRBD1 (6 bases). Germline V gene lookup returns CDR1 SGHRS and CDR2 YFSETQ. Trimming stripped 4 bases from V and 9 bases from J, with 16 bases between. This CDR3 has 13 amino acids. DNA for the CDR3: TGCGCCAGCAGCACCTACAACAGGGATAGCTACACCTTC. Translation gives CASSTYNRDSYTF.

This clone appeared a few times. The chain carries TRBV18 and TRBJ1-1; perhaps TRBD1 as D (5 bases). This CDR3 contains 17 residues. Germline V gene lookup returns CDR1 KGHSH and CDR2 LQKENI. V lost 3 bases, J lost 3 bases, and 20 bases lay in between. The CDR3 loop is CASSPTRDPRRDTEAFF. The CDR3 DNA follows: TGTGCCAGCTCACCGACTAGGGACCCAAGGAGAGACACTGAAGCTTTCTTT.